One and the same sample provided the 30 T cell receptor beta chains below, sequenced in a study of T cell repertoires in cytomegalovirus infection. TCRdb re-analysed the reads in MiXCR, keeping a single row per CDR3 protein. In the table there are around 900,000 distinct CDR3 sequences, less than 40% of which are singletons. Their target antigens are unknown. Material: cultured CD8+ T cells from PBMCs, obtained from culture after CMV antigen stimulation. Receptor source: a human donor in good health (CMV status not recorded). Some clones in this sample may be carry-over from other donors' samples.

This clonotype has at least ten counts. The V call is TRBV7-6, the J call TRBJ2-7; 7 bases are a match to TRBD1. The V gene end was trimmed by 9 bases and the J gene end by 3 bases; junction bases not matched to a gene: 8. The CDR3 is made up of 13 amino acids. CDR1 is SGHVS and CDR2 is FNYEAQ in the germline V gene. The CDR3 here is CASQKGANYEQYF. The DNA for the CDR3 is TGTGCCAGTCAGAAGGGGGCTAACTACGAGCAGTACTTC.

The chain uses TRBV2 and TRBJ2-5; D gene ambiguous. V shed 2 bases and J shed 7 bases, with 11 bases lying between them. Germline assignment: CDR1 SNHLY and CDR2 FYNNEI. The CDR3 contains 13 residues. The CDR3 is CASSEWGTGTQYF. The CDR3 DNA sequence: TGTGCCAGCAGTGAATGGGGAACCGGGACCCAGTACTTC.

The CDR3 loop reads CSVEFARSTPYEQYF. The CDR3 DNA reads TGCAGCGTTGAATTTGCCCGGAGCACCCCCTACGAGCAGTACTTC. The V gene is TRBV29-1, the J gene TRBJ2-7; D is unclear. Germline CDR1 SQVTM, CDR2 ANQGSEA. There are 15 residues in the CDR3. V gave up 2 bases and J gave up 2 bases, with 16 bases separating them.

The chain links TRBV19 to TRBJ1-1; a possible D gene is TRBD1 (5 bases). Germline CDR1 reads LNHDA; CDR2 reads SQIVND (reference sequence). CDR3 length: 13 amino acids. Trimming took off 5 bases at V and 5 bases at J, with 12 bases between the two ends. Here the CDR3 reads CASSEGRSTEAFF. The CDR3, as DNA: TGTGCCAGTAGTGAGGGGCGAAGTACTGAAGCTTTCTTT.

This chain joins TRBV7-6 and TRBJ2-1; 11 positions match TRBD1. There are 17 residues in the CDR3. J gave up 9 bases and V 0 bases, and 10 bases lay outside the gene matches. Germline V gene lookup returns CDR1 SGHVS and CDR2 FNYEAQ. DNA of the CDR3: TGTGCCAGCAGCTTAGCGCCCCGGGACAGGGGGTTGGGTGAGCAGTTCTTC. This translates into CASSLAPRDRGLGEQFF.

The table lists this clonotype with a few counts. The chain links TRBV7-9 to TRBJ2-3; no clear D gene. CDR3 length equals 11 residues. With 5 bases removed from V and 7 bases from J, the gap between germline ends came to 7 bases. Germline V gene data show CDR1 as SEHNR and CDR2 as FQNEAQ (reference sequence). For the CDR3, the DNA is TGTGCCAGCAGCCCCGATTATACGCAGTATTTT. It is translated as CASSPDYTQYF.

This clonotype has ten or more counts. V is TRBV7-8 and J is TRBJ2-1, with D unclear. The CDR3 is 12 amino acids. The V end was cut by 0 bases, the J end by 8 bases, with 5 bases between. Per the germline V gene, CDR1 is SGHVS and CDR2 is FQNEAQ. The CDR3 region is CASSLAFDEQFF. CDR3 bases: TGTGCCAGCAGCTTAGCTTTCGATGAGCAGTTCTTC.

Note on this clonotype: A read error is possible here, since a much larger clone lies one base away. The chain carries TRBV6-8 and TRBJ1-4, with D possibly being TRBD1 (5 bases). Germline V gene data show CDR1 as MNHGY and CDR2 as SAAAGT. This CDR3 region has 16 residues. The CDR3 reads CASSLEDGATSEKLFF. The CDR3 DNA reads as TGTGCCAGCAGTCTGGAGGATGGGGCCACTAGTGAAAAACTGTTTTTT.

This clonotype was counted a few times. The CDR3 sequence: CASSGTGKYYEQYF. Written as DNA, the CDR3 is TGTGCCAGTAGTGGGACAGGAAAATACTACGAGCAGTACTTC. V and J are TRBV19 and TRBJ2-7, with TRBD1 matching 8 bases. CDR3 length: 14 amino acids. CDR1 LNHDA and CDR2 SQIVND come from the germline V gene (reference sequence). V lost 5 bases to trimming and J lost 3 bases; unmatched junction nucleotides: 6.

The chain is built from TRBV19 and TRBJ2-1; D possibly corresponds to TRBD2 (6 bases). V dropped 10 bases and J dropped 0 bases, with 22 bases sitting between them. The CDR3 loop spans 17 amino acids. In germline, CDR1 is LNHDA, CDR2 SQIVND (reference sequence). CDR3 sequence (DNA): TGTGCCACCGGGACTTCCAAACCACTGAGCTCCTACAATGAGCAGTTCTTC. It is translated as CATGTSKPLSSYNEQFF.

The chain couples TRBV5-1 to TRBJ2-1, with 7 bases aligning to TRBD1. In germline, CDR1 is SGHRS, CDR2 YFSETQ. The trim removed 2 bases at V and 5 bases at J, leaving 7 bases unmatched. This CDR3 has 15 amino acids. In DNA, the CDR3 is TGCGCCAGCAGCTTATACCCGGGACAGCACAATGAGCAGTTCTTC. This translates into CASSLYPGQHNEQFF.

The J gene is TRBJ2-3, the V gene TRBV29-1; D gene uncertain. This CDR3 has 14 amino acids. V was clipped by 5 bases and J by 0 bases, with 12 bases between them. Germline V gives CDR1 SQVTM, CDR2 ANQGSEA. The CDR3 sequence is CSVPRPYSTDTQYF. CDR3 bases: TGCAGCGTTCCTAGGCCTTACAGCACAGATACGCAGTATTTT.

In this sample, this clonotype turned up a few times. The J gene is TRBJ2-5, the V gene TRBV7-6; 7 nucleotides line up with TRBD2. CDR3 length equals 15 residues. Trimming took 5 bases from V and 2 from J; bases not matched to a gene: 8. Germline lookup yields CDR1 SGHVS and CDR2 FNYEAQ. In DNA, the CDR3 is TGTGCCAGCAGCCCCACTAGCGCGGGTCAAGAGACCCAGTACTTC. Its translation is CASSPTSAGQETQYF.

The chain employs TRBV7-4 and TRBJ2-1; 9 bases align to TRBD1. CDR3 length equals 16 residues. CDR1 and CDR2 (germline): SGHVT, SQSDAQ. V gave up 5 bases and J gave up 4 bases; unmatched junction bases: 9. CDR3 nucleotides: TGTGCCAGCAGCCCCAGGACAGGGGTAAATTACAATGAGCAGTTCTTC. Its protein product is CASSPRTGVNYNEQFF.

The CDR3 DNA follows: TGTGCCACCCAGGAGGGGTCGGTGGACACTGAAGCTTTCTTT. Translation gives CATQEGSVDTEAFF. The V and J genes are TRBV7-9 and TRBJ1-1; tentative D call: TRBD1 (5 bases). The CDR3 is made up of 14 amino acids. V was pared by 10 bases and J by 3 bases, with 18 bases between. CDR1 and CDR2 (germline): SEHNR, FQNEAQ (reference sequence).

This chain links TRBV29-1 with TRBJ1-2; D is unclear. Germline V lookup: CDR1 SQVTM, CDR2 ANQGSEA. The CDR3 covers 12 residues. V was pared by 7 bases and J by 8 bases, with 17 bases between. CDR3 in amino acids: CSAPGSPGGYTF. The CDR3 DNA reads TGCAGCGCACCCGGGTCACCCGGGGGCTACACCTTC.

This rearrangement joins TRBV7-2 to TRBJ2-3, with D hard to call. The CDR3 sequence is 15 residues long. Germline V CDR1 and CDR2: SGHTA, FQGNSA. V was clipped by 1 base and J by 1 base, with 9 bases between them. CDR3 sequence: CTSSLVGSRTDTQYF. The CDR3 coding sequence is TGTACCAGCAGCTTAGTCGGCAGTCGCACAGATACGCAGTATTTT.

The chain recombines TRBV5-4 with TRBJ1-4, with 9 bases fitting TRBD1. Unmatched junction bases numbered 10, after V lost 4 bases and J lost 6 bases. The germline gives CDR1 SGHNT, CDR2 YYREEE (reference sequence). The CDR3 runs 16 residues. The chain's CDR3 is CASSRLNRGPDEKLFF. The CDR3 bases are TGTGCCAGCAGCCGCTTAAACAGGGGGCCCGATGAAAAACTGTTTTTT.

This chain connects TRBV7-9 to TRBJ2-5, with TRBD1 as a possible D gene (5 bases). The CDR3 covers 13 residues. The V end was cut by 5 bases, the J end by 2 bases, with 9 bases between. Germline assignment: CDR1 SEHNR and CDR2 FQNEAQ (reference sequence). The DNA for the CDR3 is TGTGCCAGCAGCCAGACAGTTCAAGAGACCCAGTACTTC. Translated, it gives CASSQTVQETQYF.

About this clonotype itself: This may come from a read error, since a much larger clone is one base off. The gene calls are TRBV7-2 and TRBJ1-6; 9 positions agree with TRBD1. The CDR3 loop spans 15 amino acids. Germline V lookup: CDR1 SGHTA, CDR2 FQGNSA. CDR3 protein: CANSINRGHNSPLHF. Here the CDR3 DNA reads TGTGCCAACAGCATCAACAGGGGGCATAATTCACCCCTCCACTTT.

The CDR3 DNA is TGTGCCAGCAGTTTATATTGGACCGCCGCCCCCACAGATACGCAGTATTTT. Protein sequence: CASSLYWTAAPTDTQYF. The J gene is TRBJ2-3, the V gene TRBV27; no firm D call. This CDR3 contains 17 residues. Germline V gives CDR1 MNHEY, CDR2 SMNVEV (reference sequence). Trimming pared 1 base from V and 2 bases from J, leaving 16 bases between.

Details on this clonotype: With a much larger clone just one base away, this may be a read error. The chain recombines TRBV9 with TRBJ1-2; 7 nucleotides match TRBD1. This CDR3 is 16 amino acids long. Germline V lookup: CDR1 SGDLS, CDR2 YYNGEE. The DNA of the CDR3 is TGTGCCCGCAGCTTGACAGGGTACACAGCTAACTATGGCTACACCTTC. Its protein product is CARSLTGYTANYGYTF.

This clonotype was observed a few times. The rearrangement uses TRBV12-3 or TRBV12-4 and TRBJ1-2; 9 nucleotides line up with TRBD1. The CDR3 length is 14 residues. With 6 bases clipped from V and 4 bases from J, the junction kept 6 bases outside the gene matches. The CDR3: CASSGTGWFYGYTF. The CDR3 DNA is TGTGCCAGCAGCGGGACAGGGTGGTTCTATGGCTACACCTTC.

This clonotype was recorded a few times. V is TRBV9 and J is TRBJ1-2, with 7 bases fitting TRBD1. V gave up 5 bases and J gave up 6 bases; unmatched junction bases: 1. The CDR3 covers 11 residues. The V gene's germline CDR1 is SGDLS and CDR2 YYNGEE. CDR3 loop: CASRRGHGYTF. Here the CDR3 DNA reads TGTGCCAGCAGAAGGGGGCATGGCTACACCTTC.

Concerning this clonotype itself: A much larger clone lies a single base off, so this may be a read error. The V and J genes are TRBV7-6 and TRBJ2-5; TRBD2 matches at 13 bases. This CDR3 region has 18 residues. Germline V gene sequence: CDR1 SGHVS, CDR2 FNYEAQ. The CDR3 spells CANSSGLAGAGIQETQYF. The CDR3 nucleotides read TGTGCCAACAGCTCCGGACTAGCGGGGGCCGGGATTCAAGAGACCCAGTACTTC. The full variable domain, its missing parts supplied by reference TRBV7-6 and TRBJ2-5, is GAGVSQSPRYKVTKRGQDVALRCDPISGHVSLYWYRQALGQGPEFLTYFNYEAQQDKSGLPNDRFSAERPEGSISTLTIQRTEQRDSAMYRCANSSGLAGAGIQETQYFGPGTRLLVL.

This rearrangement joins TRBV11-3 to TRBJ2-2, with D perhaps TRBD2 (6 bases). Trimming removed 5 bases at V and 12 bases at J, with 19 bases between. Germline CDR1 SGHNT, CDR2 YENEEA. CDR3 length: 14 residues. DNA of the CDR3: TGTGCCAGCAGCCCACGGGACTCCCCGGAAAAGCTGTTTTTT. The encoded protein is CASSPRDSPEKLFF.

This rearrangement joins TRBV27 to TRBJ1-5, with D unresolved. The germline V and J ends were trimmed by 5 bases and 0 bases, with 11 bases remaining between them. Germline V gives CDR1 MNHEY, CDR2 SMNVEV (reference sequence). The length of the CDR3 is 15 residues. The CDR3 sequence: CASSTLGDSNQPQHF. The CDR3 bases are TGTGCCAGCAGTACCCTTGGGGATAGCAATCAGCCCCAGCATTTT.

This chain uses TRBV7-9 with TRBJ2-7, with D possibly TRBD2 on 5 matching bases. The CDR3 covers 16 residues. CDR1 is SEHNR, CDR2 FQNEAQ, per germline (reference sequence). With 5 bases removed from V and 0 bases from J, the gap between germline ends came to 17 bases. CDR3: CASSPRSGSHSYEQYV. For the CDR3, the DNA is TGTGCCAGCAGCCCAAGATCGGGGTCCCACTCCTACGAGCAGTACGTC.

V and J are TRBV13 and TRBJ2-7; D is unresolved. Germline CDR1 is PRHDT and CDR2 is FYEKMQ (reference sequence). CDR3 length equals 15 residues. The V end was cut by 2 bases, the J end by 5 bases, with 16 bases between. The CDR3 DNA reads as TGTGCCAGCAGCTTATGGAACCGCCTTGTCCACGAGCAGTACTTC. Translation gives CASSLWNRLVHEQYF.

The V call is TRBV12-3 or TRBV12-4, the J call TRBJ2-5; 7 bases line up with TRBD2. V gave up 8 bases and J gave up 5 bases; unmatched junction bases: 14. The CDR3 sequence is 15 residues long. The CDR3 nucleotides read TGTGCCAGCGCCCCCCTGGGGGGGGAGGGGGAGACCCAGTACTTC. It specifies CASAPLGGEGETQYF.